Below are 22 T cell receptor beta chains sequenced from a single sample in a study of blood T cells in healthy people across ages. Next came a second PCR, run for about 7 to 12 cycles, which used a sample-barcoded 5' primer along with a J-beta primer mix. TCRdb ran MiXCR on the 5' RACE reads and lists one entry per CDR3 protein. The data hold about 1.7 million distinct CDR3 sequences, with under 30% observed a single time. Sequencing used blood. The receptor source for this set is a young woman in good health.

Worth noting for this clonotype: A read error may explain this, as a much larger clone is one base away. The V call is TRBV4-3, the J call TRBJ2-7; D gene unclear. This CDR3 is built from 15 residues. The germline V gene encodes CDR1 LGHNA and CDR2 YSLEER. Between the trimmed V and J ends, which lost 1 base and 0 bases, there was a span of 10 bases. Written as DNA, the CDR3 is TGCGCCAGCAGCCAAGTGCAACAGTCCTCCTACGAGCAGTACTTC. Its translation: CASSQVQQSSYEQYF.

This chain connects TRBV2 to TRBJ2-5; D is ambiguous. The CDR3 loop spans 13 amino acids. The germline V gene has CDR1 SNHLY and CDR2 FYNNEI. Trimming took off 4 bases at V and 2 bases at J, with 8 bases between the two ends. In DNA, the CDR3 is TGTGCCAGCAGTGCCTACGAGCAAGAGACCCAGTACTTC. Residues: CASSAYEQETQYF.

This clonotype has only a few counts. This chain joins TRBV5-1 and TRBJ2-7, with D perhaps TRBD1 (6 bases). This CDR3 has 14 amino acids. Germline-derived CDR1 and CDR2 are SGHRS and YFSETQ. The V gene lost 6 bases and the J gene lost 2 bases, with 15 bases spanning the gap. CDR3 residues: CASKALQGPYEQYF. The CDR3 region has the DNA TGCGCCAGCAAGGCTTTACAGGGCCCCTACGAGCAGTACTTC.

This clonotype was detected many times. The rearrangement uses TRBV28 and TRBJ2-7; 10 positions agree with TRBD2. This CDR3 comprises 15 residues. V shed 5 bases, J shed 5 bases, and the junction held 9 bases outside the gene matches. CDR1 and CDR2 from the germline V gene are MDHEN and SYDVKM. CDR3 protein: CASSPLAGSSHEQYF. Written as DNA, the CDR3 is TGTGCCAGCAGTCCACTAGCGGGATCCTCTCACGAGCAGTACTTC. The full variable domain, in which reference TRBV28 and TRBJ2-7 provide the parts outside the CDR3, is DVKVTQSSRYLVKRTGEKVFLECVQDMDHENMFWYRQDPGLGLRLIYFSYDVKMKEKGDIPEGYSVSREKKERFSLILESASTNQTSMYLCASSPLAGSSHEQYFGPGTRLTVT.

J is TRBJ1-1 and V is TRBV14, with D hard to call. Trimming pared 6 bases from V and 0 bases from J, leaving 8 bases between. Germline assignment: CDR1 SGHDN and CDR2 FVKESK. The CDR3 consists of 13 residues. CDR3: CASRVTMNTEAFF. CDR3 sequence (DNA): TGTGCCAGCAGGGTCACCATGAACACTGAAGCTTTCTTT.

To note about this clonotype: The junction departs from germline at one end; a sequencing error may be responsible. This chain joins TRBV3-1 and TRBJ2-3, with D uncertain. From germline, CDR1 is LGHDT and CDR2 YNNKEL (reference sequence). The CDR3 length is 14 residues. CDR3 protein: CASTQTSTPGTQYF. The CDR3, as DNA: TGTGCCAGCACCCAAACCTCTACCCCAGGCACGCAGTATTTT.

This clonotype turned up a few times. The genes are TRBV27 and TRBJ2-5; D unresolved. The V gene's germline CDR1 is MNHEY and CDR2 SMNVEV (reference sequence). The CDR3 is made up of 16 amino acids. V lost 6 bases to trimming and J lost 2 bases, with 19 bases between them. CDR3 sequence reads: CASSLVPATIQETQYF. DNA of the CDR3: TGTGCCAGCAGCCTCGTACCTGCTACGATACAAGAGACCCAGTACTTC.

This chain uses TRBV6-6 with TRBJ1-5; D possibly corresponds to TRBD1 (5 bases). Germline V lookup: CDR1 MNHNY, CDR2 SVGAGI (reference sequence). The CDR3 runs to 13 residues. V was clipped by 8 bases and J by 5 bases, with 13 bases between them. CDR3: CASGHGGDQPQHF. The CDR3 DNA reads as TGTGCCAGCGGACATGGGGGGGATCAGCCCCAGCATTTT.

This clonotype was counted a few times. This chain connects TRBV4-1 to TRBJ2-1; 10 bases fit TRBD2. The CDR3 has 17 residues. V shed 5 bases and J 12 bases; nucleotides not matched to a gene: 19. Germline-derived CDR1 and CDR2 are MGHRA and YSYEKL. The CDR3 sequence: CASSSDLPGTSDRSQFF. In nucleotides, the CDR3 is TGCGCCAGCAGCTCAGACCTCCCGGGGACTAGCGATCGATCGCAGTTCTTC.

The J gene is TRBJ1-2, the V gene TRBV2; no definite D call. Trimming left V 5 bases short and J 0 bases short, with 13 bases between. The CDR3 runs to 15 residues. CDR1 is SNHLY, CDR2 FYNNEI, per germline. The CDR3 nucleotides are TGTGCCAGCAGTCCAATTCGATCTCCTAACTATGGCTACACCTTC. Translating it yields CASSPIRSPNYGYTF. Combining the CDR3 with reference TRBV2 and TRBJ1-2 gives the whole variable domain EPEVTQTPSHQVTQMGQEVILRCVPISNHLYFYWYRQILGQKVEFLVSFYNNEISEKSEIFDDQFSVERPDGSNFTLKIRSTKLEDSAMYFCASSPIRSPNYGYTFGSGTRLTVV.

This clonotype was observed many times. This chain joins TRBV7-2 and TRBJ2-7; the match to TRBD1 covers 7 bases. V dropped 5 bases and J dropped 2; count of bases not matched to a gene: 6. In germline, CDR1 is SGHTA, CDR2 FQGNSA. The CDR3 length is 14 residues. The CDR3 region has the DNA TGTGCCAGCAGCCCAGGACAGGCCGCCTACGAGCAGTACTTC. It translates to CASSPGQAAYEQYF.

This clonotype was counted a few times. The chain couples TRBV2 to TRBJ2-3; D is undetermined. Per germline, CDR1 SNHLY and CDR2 FYNNEI. Between the trimmed V and J ends, which lost 0 bases and 1 base, there was a span of 5 bases. The CDR3 length is 14 residues. CDR3 nucleotide sequence: TGTGCCAGCAGTGAAGCCCCTGGCACAGATACGCAGTATTTT. Translating gives CASSEAPGTDTQYF.

This chain joins TRBV9 and TRBJ2-5; 8 positions agree with TRBD2. Germline assignment: CDR1 SGDLS and CDR2 YYNGEE. The ends lost 0 bases at V and 0 bases at J; junction bases unmatched: 7. This CDR3 has 17 amino acids. The CDR3 loop reads CASSVGLAGLYQETQYF. The CDR3 region has the DNA TGTGCCAGCAGCGTAGGGCTAGCGGGCTTGTACCAAGAGACCCAGTACTTC. Combining the CDR3 with reference TRBV9 and TRBJ2-5 gives the whole variable domain DSGVTQTPKHLITATGQRVTLRCSPRSGDLSVYWYQQSLDQGLQFLIQYYNGEERAKGNILERFSAQQFPDLHSELNLSSLELGDSALYFCASSVGLAGLYQETQYFGPGTRLLVL.

This clonotype occurred a few times. The chain links TRBV20-1 to TRBJ1-2; D is undetermined. CDR1 and CDR2 from the germline V gene are DFQATT and SNEGSKA (reference sequence). The CDR3 spans 12 residues. Trimming cost V 6 bases and J 4 bases, with 12 bases left between them. CDR3 amino acids: CSAPLWGYGYTF. The CDR3 nucleotides are TGCAGTGCCCCGCTCTGGGGCTATGGCTACACCTTC.

On this clonotype: This may arise from a read error, as a much more abundant clone is one base away. V is TRBV2 and J is TRBJ2-6; D possibly matches TRBD1 or TRBD2 (5 bases each). Germline V gene sequence: CDR1 SNHLY, CDR2 FYNNEI. CDR3 length: 14 amino acids. Trimming pared 4 bases from V and 11 bases from J, leaving 15 bases between. Written as DNA, the CDR3 is TGTGCCAGCAGTGTGGGACGGGGTTCGTACGTCCTGACTTTC. Amino acid sequence: CASSVGRGSYVLTF. Looking up the rest from reference TRBV2 and TRBJ2-6 gives the full variable domain: EPEVTQTPSHQVTQMGQEVILRCVPISNHLYFYWYRQILGQKVEFLVSFYNNEISEKSEIFDDQFSVERPDGSNFTLKIRSTKLEDSAMYFCASSVGRGSYVLTFGAGSRLTVL.

This clonotype appeared a few times. The chain joins TRBV11-2 to TRBJ2-3, with D perhaps TRBD2 (6 bases). The CDR3 spans 15 residues. CDR1 is SGHAT and CDR2 is FQNNGV in the germline V gene. Trimming removed 3 bases at V and 5 bases at J, with 15 bases between. The CDR3 DNA is TGTGCCAGCAGCTTCTTAGCGGATCCCCGAGATACGCAGTATTTT. Translating gives CASSFLADPRDTQYF.

This clonotype was found many times. This sequence joins TRBV4-3 and TRBJ1-2, with TRBD1 matching over 8 bases. The germline V gene has CDR1 LGHNA and CDR2 YSLEER. The CDR3 has 16 residues. V trimming: 3 bases; J trimming: 2 bases; junction bases outside the gene matches: 8. This CDR3 reads CASSQVRQGSNYGYTF. The DNA for the CDR3 is TGCGCCAGCAGCCAGGTTCGACAGGGGTCCAACTATGGCTACACCTTC.

This chain links TRBV5-1 with TRBJ1-2, with D perhaps TRBD1 (5 bases). Per the germline V gene, CDR1 is SGHRS and CDR2 is YFSETQ. V was shortened by 3 bases and J by 6 bases, with 15 bases between the two germline ends. The CDR3 totals 14 residues. CDR3 protein: CASSCYRRDHGYTF. CDR3 in DNA: TGCGCCAGCAGCTGCTACCGCCGGGACCATGGCTACACCTTC.

This clonotype was detected only a few times. The J gene is TRBJ1-1, the V gene TRBV6-6; no reliable D call. The CDR3 extends over 12 amino acids. V lost 2 bases and J 11 bases, leaving 12 bases between the germline ends. The germline V gene encodes CDR1 MNHNY and CDR2 SVGAGI (reference sequence). The CDR3 DNA reads as TGTGCCAGCAGTTACGACGGCAGCAACGCTTTCTTT. It is translated as CASSYDGSNAFF.

Turning to this clonotype: Its ends do not fully match the called genes, so a read error is possible. This chain joins TRBV5-1 and TRBJ1-1; TRBD1 agrees at 7 bases. Per the germline V gene, CDR1 is SGHRS and CDR2 is YFSETQ. There are 14 residues in the CDR3. The CDR3 DNA is TGCGCCGGCAGCCCGGGACAGATGAACACTGAAGCTTTCTTT. Protein: CAGSPGQMNTEAFF.

This clonotype was counted between two and nine times. A much larger clone differs from this one at a single base, so this may be a read error. The V and J genes are TRBV29-1 and TRBJ2-1; 14 bases fit TRBD2. Germline CDR1 reads SQVTM; CDR2 reads ANQGSEA. The CDR3 is 17 amino acids. Written as DNA, the CDR3 is TGCGGCGTTAGACTAGCGGGAGGGCTTAGCTCCTACAATGAGCAGTTCTTC. Translating gives CGVRLAGGLSSYNEQFF.

This chain links TRBV11-3 with TRBJ2-1, with 8 bases fitting TRBD1. Germline V gives CDR1 SGHNT, CDR2 YENEEA. V lost 5 bases, J lost 10 bases, and 10 bases stayed unmatched. The CDR3 is 14 amino acids. The CDR3 coding sequence is TGTGCCAGCAGCCCCGAGGCAGGGGGCAGGGAGCAGTTCTTC. It encodes CASSPEAGGREQFF. The whole variable domain, filled in from reference TRBV11-3 and TRBJ2-1, reads EAGVVQSPRYKIIEKKQPVAFWCNPISGHNTLYWYLQNLGQGPELLIRYENEEAVDDSQLPKDRFSAERLKGVDSTLKIQPAELGDSAVYLCASSPEAGGREQFFGPGTRLTVL.